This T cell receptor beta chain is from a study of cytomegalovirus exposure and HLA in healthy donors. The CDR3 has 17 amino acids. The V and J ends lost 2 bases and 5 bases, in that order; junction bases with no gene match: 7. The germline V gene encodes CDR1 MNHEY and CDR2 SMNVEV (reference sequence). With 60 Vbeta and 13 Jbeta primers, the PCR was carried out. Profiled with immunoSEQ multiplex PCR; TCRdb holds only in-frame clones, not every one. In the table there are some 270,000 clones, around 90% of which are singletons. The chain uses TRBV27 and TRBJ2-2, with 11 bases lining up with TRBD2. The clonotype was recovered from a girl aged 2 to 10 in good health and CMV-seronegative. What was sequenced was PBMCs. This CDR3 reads CASSLLLAGGRTGELFF. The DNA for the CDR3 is TGTGCCAGCAGTTTACTCTTAGCGGGGGGGAGAACCGGGGAGCTGTTTTTT.